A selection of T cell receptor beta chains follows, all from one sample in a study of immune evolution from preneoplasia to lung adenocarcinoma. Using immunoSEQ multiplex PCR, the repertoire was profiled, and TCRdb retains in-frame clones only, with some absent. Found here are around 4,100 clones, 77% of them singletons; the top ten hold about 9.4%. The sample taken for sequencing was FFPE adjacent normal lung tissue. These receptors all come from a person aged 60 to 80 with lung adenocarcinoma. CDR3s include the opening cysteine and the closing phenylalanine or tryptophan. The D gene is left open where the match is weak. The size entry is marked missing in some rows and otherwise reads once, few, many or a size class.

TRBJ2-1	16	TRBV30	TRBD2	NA	TGTGCCTGGAGTGGACCGGGACTAGGCACCTACAATGAGCAGTTCTTC	CAWSGPGLGTYNEQFF
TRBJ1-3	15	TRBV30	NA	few	TGTGCCTGGGGCCCGGGACTTACTTCTGGAAACACCATATATTTT	CAWGPGLTSGNTIYF
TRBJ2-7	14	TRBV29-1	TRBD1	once	TGCAGCGTTGTAGGGACAGGGATTGGCGACGAGCAGTACTTC	CSVVGTGIGDEQYF
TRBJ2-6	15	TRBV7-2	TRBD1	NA	TGTGCCAGCAGCATCGACAGGGCTGGGGCCAACGTCCTGACTTTC	CASSIDRAGANVLTF
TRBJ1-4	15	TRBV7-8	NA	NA	TGTGCCAGCAGCTTTATTCCACTTAACATCGAAAAACTGTTTTTT	CASSFIPLNIEKLFF
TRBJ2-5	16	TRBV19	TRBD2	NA	TGTGCCAGTAGTAGCATGACTAGCGGGATGAATGAGACCCAGTACTTC	CASSSMTSGMNETQYF
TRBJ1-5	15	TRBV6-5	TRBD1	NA	TGTGCCAGCAGTTGGAAGACAGGGGGCGATCAGCCCCAGCATTTT	CASSWKTGGDQPQHF
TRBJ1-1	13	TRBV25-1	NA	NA	TGTGCCAGCACCCGGAGGGAAGGGACTGAAGCTTTCTTT	CASTRREGTEAFF
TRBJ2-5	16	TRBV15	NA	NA	TGTGCCACCAGCTGGGAGACCAGAGACAGGCAAGAGACCCAGTACTTC	CATSWETRDRQETQYF
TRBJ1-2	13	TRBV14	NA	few	TGTGCCAGCAGCCAAGGAAGGAGCTATGGCTACACCTTC	CASSQGRSYGYTF
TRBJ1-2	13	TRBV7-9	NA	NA	TGTGCCAGCAGCTTTCTCAGTAACTATGGCTACACCTTC	CASSFLSNYGYTF
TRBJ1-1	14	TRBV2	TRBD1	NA	TGTGCCAGCACTTCGACAGGGGTAGTCACTGAAGCTTTCTTT	CASTSTGVVTEAFF
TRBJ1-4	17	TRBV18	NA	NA	TGTGCCAGCTCGCCCGCACAGGCCCCCGCAACTAATGAAAAACTGTTTTTT	CASSPAQAPATNEKLFF
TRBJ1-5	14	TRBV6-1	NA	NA	TGTGCCAGCAGTGAATTCGGCCCAAATCAGCCCCAGCATTTT	CASSEFGPNQPQHF
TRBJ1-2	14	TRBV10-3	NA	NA	TGTGCCATCAGGGGGTCGGGGGCCTTTTATGGCTACACCTTC	CAIRGSGAFYGYTF
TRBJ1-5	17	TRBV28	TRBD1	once	TGTGCCAGCAGTTTTTTCGGGACAGGGGGGGTGGCTCAGCCCCAGCATTTT	CASSFFGTGGVAQPQHF
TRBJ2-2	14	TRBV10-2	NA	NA	TGCGCCAGCAGGACCGGGACTAACACCGGGGAGCTGTTTTTT	CASRTGTNTGELFF
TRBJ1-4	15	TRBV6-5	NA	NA	TGTGCCAGCAGTCAGGCTTGGGCGACTAATGAAAAACTGTTTTTT	CASSQAWATNEKLFF
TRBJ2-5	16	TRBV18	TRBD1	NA	TGTGCCAGCTCACCGTACAGGGGGCATACGGGAGAGACCCAGTACTTC	CASSPYRGHTGETQYF
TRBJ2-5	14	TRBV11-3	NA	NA	TGTGCCAGCGGGCAAGAGGCGGGTCAAGAGACCCAGTACTTC	CASGQEAGQETQYF
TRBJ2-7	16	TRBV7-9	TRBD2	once	TGTGCCAGCAGCACTTCACTAGCGGGAGTCCCCTACGAGCAGTACTTC	CASSTSLAGVPYEQYF
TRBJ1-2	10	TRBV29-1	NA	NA	TGCAGCGTCGGGGACGATGGCTACACCTTC	CSVGDDGYTF
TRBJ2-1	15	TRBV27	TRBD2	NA	TGTGCCAGCAGTAGACTAGCGGGAGGCCTCAATGAGCAGTTCTTC	CASSRLAGGLNEQFF
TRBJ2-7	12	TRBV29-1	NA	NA	TGCAGCGTCCTCAGGGAAACCTACGAGCAGTACTTC	CSVLRETYEQYF
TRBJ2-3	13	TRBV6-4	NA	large	TGTGCCAGCAGTCCGGCCGCCACAGATACGCAGTATTTT	CASSPAATDTQYF
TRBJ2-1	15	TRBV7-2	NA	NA	TGTGCCAGCAGCTTGGGACTCATTGGGGGGAATGAGCAGTTCTTC	CASSLGLIGGNEQFF
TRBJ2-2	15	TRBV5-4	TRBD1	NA	TGTGCCAGCAGCTTGCAGGGGGTGGACACCGGGGAGCTGTTTTTT	CASSLQGVDTGELFF
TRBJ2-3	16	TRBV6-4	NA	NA	TGTGCCAGCAGTGACGGCGGGGACAGCTACACAGATACGCAGTATTTT	CASSDGGDSYTDTQYF
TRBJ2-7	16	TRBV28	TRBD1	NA	TGTGCCAGCAGCTCGTACGACAGGGAGCTCCCCTACGAGCAGTACTTC	CASSSYDRELPYEQYF
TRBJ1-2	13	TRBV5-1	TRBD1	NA	TGCGCCAGCAGGCAGGGGGGTAACTATGGCTACACCTTC	CASRQGGNYGYTF
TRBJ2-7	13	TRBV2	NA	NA	TGTGCCAGCAGTGGGCAGACCGGGGACGAGCAGTACTTC	CASSGQTGDEQYF
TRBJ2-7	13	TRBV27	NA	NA	TGTGCCAGCAATCAGGGTTCGATGGACGAGCAGTACTTC	CASNQGSMDEQYF
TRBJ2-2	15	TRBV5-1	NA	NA	TGCGCCAGCAGCTTGGTGGCAGAGAACACCGGGGAGCTGTTTTTT	CASSLVAENTGELFF
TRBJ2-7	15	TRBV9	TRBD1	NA	TGTGCCAGCAGCGTAACCGGGACAGGGGAGAGCGAGCAGTACTTC	CASSVTGTGESEQYF
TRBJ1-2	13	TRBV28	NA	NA	TGTGCCAGCGGTACCCTGTACGGCTATGGCTACACCTTC	CASGTLYGYGYTF
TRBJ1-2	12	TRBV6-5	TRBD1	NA	TGTGCCAGCAGTCCTCAGGGGGACGACTACACCTTC	CASSPQGDDYTF
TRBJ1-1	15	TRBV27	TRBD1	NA	TGTGCCAGCAGTTTATGGGCCAGGGGGATTACTGAAGCTTTCTTT	CASSLWARGITEAFF
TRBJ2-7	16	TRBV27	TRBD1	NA	TGTGCCAGCAGAACCCCCGGGACAGGTTCGAGAAACGAGCAGTACTTC	CASRTPGTGSRNEQYF
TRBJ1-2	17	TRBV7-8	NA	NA	TGTGCCAGCAGCTTAGTTGTGGTCCCCACAACTAACTATGGCTACACCTTC	CASSLVVVPTTNYGYTF
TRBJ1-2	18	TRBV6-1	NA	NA	TGTGCCAGCAGTGAACTCCCCCCGGCAGGCGGCTACGCCTATGGCTACACCTTC	CASSELPPAGGYAYGYTF
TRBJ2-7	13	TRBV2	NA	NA	TGTGCCAGCAGTGACCAGACTGGATACGAGCAGTACTTC	CASSDQTGYEQYF
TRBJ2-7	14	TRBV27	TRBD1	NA	TGTGCCAGCAGCCGGACAGGGGAGGTGTACGAGCAGTACTTC	CASSRTGEVYEQYF
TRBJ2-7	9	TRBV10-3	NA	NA	TGTGCCATCGAACACGAGCAGTACTTC	CAIEHEQYF
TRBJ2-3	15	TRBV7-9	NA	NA	TGTGCCAGCAGCCCCGGGGGAGGCAGCACAGATACGCAGTATTTT	CASSPGGGSTDTQYF
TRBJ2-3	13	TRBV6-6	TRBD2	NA	TGTGCCAGCAAAGCGGGAGACCCAGATACGCAGTATTTT	CASKAGDPDTQYF
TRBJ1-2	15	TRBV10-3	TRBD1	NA	TGTGCCATCAGCCAAGGACAGGGGGCGTTTGATGGCTACACCTTC	CAISQGQGAFDGYTF
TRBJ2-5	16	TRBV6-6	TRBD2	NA	TGTGCCAGCAGTTTCCCCGAGCGGGGGGGCCGAGAGACCCAGTACTTC	CASSFPERGGRETQYF
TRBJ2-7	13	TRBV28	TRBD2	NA	TGTGCCACTCGGACTAGCGGTCTTTACGAGCAGTACTTC	CATRTSGLYEQYF
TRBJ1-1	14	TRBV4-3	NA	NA	TGCGCCAGCAGCCAAGTCCGGGGGCAATCGGAAGCTTTCTTT	CASSQVRGQSEAFF
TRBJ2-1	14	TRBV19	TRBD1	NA	TGTGCCAGTGATTCCGGGACAGGGTACAATGAGCAGTTCTTC	CASDSGTGYNEQFF
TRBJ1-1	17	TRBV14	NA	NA	TGTGCCAGCAGCCCAGGCGCCTCTGTTCGGGTGTACACTGAAGCTTTCTTT	CASSPGASVRVYTEAFF
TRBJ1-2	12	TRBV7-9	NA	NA	TGTGCCAGCAGCTTAGGGGGGGATGGCTACACCTTC	CASSLGGDGYTF
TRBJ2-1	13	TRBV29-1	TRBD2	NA	TGCAGCTCGGGACTAGCGGGGGTCAATGAGCAGTTCTTC	CSSGLAGVNEQFF